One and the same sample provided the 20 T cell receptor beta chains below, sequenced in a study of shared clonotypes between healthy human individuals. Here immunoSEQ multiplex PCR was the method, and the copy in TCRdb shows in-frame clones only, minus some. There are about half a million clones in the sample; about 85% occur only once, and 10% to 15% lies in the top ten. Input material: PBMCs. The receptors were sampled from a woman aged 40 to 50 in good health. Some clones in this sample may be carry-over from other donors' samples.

The CDR3, as DNA: TGTGCCAGCACCCGCGGAGGGAAGTACGAGCAGTACTTC. Amino acid sequence: CASTRGGKYEQYF. The rearrangement links TRBV7-9 to TRBJ2-7; D might be TRBD2 (6 bases). The V gene's germline CDR1 is SEHNR and CDR2 FQNEAQ (reference sequence). Trimming cost V 7 bases and J 4 bases, with 14 bases left between them. This CDR3 spans 13 amino acids.

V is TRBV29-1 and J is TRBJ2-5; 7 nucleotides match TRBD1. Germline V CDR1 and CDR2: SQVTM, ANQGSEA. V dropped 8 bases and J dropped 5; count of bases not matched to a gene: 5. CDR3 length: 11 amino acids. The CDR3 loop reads CSLARGETQYF. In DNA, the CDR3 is TGCAGCCTGGCCAGGGGGGAGACCCAGTACTTC.

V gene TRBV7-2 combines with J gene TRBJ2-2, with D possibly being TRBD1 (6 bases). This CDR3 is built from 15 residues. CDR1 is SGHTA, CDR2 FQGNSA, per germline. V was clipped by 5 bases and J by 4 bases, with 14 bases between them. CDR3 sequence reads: CASSLSQGGTGELFF. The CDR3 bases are TGTGCCAGCAGCCTATCACAGGGTGGCACCGGGGAGCTGTTTTTT. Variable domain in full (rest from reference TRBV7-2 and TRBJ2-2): GAGVSQSPSNKVTEKGKDVELRCDPISGHTALYWYRQSLGQGLEFLIYFQGNSAPDKSGLPSDRFSAERTGGSVSTLTIQRTQQEDSAVYLCASSLSQGGTGELFFGEGSRLTVL.

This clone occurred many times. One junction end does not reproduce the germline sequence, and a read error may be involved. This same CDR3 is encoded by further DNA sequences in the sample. The CDR3 DNA sequence: TGCGCGAGCAGCGCTAGCGGGAGGGGTAATGAGCAGTTCTTC. It codes for CASSASGRGNEQFF. The gene calls are TRBV10-2 and TRBJ2-1; 12 nucleotides align to TRBD2. The V gene's germline CDR1 is WSHSY and CDR2 SAAADI. The CDR3 has 14 residues.

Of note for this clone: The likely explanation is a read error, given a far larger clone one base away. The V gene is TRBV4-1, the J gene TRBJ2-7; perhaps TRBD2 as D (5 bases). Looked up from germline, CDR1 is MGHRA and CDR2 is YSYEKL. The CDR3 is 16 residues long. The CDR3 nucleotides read TGCGCCAGCAGCCAAGGTCGGGGAATCGGGCCCTACGAGCAGCACTTC. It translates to CASSQGRGIGPYEQHF.

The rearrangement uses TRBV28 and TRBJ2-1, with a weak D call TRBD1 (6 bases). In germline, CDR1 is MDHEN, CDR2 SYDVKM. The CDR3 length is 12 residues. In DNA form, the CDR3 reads TGTGCGGCAGGGGCCTTCTACAATGAGCAGTTCTTC. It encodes CAAGAFYNEQFF.

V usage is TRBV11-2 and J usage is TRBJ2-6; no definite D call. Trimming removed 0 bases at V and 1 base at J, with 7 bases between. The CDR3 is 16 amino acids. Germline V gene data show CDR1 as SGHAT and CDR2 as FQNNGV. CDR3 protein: CASSLERASGANVLTF. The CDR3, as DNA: TGTGCCAGCAGCTTAGAACGGGCGTCTGGGGCCAACGTCCTGACTTTC.

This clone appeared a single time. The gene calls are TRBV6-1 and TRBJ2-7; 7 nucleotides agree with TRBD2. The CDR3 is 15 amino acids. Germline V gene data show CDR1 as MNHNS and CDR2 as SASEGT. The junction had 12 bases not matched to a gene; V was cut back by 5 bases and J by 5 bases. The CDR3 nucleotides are TGTGCCAGCAGTCCCGGGACTAACGGTAGCGACGAGCAGTACTTC. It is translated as CASSPGTNGSDEQYF.

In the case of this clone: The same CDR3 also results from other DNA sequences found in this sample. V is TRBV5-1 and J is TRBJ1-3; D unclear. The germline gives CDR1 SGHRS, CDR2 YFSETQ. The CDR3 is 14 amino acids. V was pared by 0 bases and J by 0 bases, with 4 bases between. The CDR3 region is CASSLGTSGNTIYF. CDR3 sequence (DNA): TGCGCCAGCAGCTTGGGCACCTCTGGAAACACCATATATTTT. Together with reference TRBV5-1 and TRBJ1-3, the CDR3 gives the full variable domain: KAGVTQTPRYLIKTRGQQVTLSCSPISGHRSVSWYQQTPGQGLQFLFEYFSETQRNKGNFPGRFSGRQFSNSRSEMNVSTLELGDSALYLCASSLGTSGNTIYFGEGSWLTVV.

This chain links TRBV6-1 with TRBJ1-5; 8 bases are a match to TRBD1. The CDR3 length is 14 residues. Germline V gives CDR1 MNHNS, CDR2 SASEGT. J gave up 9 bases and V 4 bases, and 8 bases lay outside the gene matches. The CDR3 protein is CASSVSQGVRPQHF. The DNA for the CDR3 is TGTGCCAGCAGTGTCTCACAGGGGGTGAGGCCCCAGCATTTT.

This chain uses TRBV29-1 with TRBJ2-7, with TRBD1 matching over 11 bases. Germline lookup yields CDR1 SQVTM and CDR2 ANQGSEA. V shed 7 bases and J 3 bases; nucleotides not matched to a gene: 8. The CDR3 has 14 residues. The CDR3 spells CSAVTGTGGYEQYF. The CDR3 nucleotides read TGCAGCGCTGTAACCGGGACAGGGGGCTACGAGCAGTACTTC.

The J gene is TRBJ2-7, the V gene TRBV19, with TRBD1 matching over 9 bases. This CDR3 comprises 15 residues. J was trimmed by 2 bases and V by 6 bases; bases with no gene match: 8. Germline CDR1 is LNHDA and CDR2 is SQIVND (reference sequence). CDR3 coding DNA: TGTGCCAGTAGCGACCCCGGGACAGGGCCCTACGAGCAGTACTTC. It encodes CASSDPGTGPYEQYF.

The CDR3 is CASSQGPDTQYF. The CDR3 DNA follows: TGCGCCAGCAGCCAAGGGCCAGATACGCAGTATTTT. The chain couples TRBV4-1 to TRBJ2-3, with unresolved D. V was shortened by 1 base and J by 4 bases, with 3 bases between the two germline ends. The germline V gene has CDR1 MGHRA and CDR2 YSYEKL. The CDR3 is made up of 12 amino acids.

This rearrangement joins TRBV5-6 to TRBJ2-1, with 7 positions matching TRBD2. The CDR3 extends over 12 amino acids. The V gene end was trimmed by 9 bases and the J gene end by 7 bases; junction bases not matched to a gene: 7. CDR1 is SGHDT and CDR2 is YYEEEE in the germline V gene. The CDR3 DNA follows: TGTGCCATCCTCAGGGAGGGAAATGAGCAGTTCTTC. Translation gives CAILREGNEQFF.

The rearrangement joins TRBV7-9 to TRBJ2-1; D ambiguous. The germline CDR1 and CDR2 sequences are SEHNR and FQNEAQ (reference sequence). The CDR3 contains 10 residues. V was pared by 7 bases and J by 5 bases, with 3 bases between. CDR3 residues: CASTDNEQFF. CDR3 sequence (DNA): TGTGCCAGCACGGACAATGAGCAGTTCTTC.

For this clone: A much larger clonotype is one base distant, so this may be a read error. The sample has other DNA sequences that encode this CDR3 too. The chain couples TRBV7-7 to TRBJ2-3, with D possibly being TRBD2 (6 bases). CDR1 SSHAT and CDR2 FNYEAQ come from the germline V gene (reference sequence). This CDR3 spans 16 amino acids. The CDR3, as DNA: TGCGCCAGCAGCTTATCCCCCGGCGGGAACACAGATACGCAGTATTTT. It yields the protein CASSLSPGGNTDTQYF.

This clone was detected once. The CDR3 here is CASSLAGVRGNEKLFF. For the CDR3, the DNA is TGCGCCAGCAGCTTGGCGGGGGTTCGGGGTAATGAAAAACTGTTTTTT. The V and J genes are TRBV5-1 and TRBJ1-4; weak D call: TRBD1 (5 bases). Per the germline V gene, CDR1 is SGHRS and CDR2 is YFSETQ. The CDR3 loop spans 16 amino acids. Trimming removed 0 bases from V and 4 bases from J, with 13 bases in between. The full variable domain, in which reference TRBV5-1 and TRBJ1-4 provide the parts outside the CDR3, is KAGVTQTPRYLIKTRGQQVTLSCSPISGHRSVSWYQQTPGQGLQFLFEYFSETQRNKGNFPGRFSGRQFSNSRSEMNVSTLELGDSALYLCASSLAGVRGNEKLFFGSGTQLSVL.

CDR3 nucleotides: TGCGCCAGCAGTAAAAGGGTACAGGGGGTTGACATTCAGTACTTC. It encodes CASSKRVQGVDIQYF. J is TRBJ2-4 and V is TRBV23-1, with 8 bases fitting TRBD1. TRBV23-1 qualifies as an ORF whose function is uncertain. The CDR3 extends over 15 amino acids. The junction had 11 bases not matched to a gene; V was cut back by 5 bases and J by 8 bases.

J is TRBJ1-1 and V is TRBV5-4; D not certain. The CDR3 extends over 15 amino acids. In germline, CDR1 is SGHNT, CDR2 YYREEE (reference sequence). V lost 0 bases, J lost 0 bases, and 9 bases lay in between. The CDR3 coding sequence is TGTGCCAGCAGCTTGGCCGGAGCCCTGAACACTGAAGCTTTCTTT. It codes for CASSLAGALNTEAFF.

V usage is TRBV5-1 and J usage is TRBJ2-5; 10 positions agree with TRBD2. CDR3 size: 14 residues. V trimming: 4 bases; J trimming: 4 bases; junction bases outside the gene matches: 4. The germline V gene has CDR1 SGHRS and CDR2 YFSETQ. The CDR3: CASSNPSGGETQYF. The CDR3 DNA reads TGCGCCAGCAGCAACCCTAGCGGGGGAGAGACCCAGTACTTC.